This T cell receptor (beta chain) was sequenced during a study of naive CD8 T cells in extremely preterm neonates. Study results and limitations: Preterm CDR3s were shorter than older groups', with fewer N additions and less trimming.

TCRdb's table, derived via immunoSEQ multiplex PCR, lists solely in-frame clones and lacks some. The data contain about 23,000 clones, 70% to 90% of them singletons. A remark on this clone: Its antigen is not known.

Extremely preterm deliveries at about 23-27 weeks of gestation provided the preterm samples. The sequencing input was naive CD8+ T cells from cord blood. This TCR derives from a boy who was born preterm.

This CDR3 reads CASSQAGGQETQYF. The CDR3 nucleotides are TGCGCCAGCAGCCAAGCGGGGGGGCAAGAGACCCAGTACTTC. V and J are TRBV4-3 and TRBJ2-5, with 8 bases fitting TRBD2. This CDR3 region has 14 residues. The trim removed 1 base at V and 2 bases at J, leaving 0 bases unmatched. CDR1 and CDR2 from the germline V gene are LGHNA and YSLEER.